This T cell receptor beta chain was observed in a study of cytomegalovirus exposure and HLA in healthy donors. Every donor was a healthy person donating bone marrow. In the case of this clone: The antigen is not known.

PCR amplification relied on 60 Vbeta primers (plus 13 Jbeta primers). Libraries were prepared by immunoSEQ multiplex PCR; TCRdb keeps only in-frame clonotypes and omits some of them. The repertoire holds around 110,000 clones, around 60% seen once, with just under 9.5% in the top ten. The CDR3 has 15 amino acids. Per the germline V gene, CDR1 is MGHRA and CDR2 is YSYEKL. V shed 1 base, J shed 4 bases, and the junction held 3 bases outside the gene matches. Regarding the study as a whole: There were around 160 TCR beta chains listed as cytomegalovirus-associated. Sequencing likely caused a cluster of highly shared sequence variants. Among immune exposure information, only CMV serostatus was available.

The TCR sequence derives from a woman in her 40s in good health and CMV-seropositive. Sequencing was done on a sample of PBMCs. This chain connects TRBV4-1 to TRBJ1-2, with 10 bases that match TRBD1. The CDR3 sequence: CASSQGDRGLYGYTF. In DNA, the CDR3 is TGCGCCAGCAGCCAAGGGGACAGGGGCCTCTATGGCTACACCTTC.